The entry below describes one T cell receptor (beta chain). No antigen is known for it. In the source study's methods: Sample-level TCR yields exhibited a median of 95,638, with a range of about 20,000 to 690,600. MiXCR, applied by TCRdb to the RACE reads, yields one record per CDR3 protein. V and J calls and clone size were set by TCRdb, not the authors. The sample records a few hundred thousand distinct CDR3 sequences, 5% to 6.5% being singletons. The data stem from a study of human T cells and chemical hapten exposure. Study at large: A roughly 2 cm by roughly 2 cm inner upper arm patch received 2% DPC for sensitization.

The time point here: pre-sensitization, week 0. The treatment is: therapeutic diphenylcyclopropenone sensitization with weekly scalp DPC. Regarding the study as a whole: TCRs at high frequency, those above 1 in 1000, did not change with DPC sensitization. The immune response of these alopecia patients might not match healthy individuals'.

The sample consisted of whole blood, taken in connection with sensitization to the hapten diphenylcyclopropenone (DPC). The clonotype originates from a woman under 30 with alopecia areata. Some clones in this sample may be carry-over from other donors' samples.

CDR3 DNA: TGTGCCAGCAGCCAATTTACCCGGGCAGGGAATCAGCCCCAGCATTTT. Translated, it gives CASSQFTRAGNQPQHF. V usage is TRBV16 and J usage is TRBJ1-5, with a tentative D call TRBD1 (5 bases). Germline V CDR1 and CDR2: KGHSY, FQNENV. Trimming took off 1 base at V and 4 bases at J, with 14 bases between the two ends. The CDR3 extends over 16 amino acids.